The present T cell receptor beta chain was sequenced within a study of blood T cell repertoires in COVID-19. Study details: Samples taken during acute and convalescent COVID-19 were collected in the United States, Italy and Spain. Nucleic acid was either cDNA or gDNA, and it came from T cells, B-cell-depleted T cells, or PBMCs.

In the study's own analysis: The assay estimated nucleated cells by amplifying reference gene primers. The data were produced by immunoSEQ multiplex PCR, yet TCRdb's version contains in-frame clones alone and is incomplete. From that table come the V and J calls and clone size; the DNA was used to work out D and trimming. The table lists about 33,000 clones, approximately 85% of them singletons. This receptor was identified in a human donor in a cohort sampled during active COVID-19. The sequencing input was peripheral blood.

CDR3 region: CASSLDRGENYGYTF. CDR3 nucleotides: TGTGCCAGCAGTTTAGACAGGGGCGAAAACTATGGCTACACCTTC. The chain recombines TRBV27 with TRBJ1-2, with 8 positions matching TRBD1. V gave up 2 bases and J gave up 2 bases; unmatched junction bases: 4. Germline assignment: CDR1 MNHEY and CDR2 SMNVEV (reference sequence). The CDR3 sequence is 15 residues long.